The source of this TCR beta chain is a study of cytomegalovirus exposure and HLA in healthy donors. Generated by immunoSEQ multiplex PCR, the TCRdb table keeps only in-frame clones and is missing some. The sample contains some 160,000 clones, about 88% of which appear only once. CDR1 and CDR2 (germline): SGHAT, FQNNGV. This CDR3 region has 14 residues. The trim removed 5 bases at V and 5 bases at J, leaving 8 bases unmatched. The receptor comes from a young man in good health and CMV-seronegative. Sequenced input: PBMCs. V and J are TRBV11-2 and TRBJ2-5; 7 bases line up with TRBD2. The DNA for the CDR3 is TGTGCCAGCAGCGGGAGCGGGGTCGAGGAGACCCAGTACTTC. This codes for CASSGSGVEETQYF.